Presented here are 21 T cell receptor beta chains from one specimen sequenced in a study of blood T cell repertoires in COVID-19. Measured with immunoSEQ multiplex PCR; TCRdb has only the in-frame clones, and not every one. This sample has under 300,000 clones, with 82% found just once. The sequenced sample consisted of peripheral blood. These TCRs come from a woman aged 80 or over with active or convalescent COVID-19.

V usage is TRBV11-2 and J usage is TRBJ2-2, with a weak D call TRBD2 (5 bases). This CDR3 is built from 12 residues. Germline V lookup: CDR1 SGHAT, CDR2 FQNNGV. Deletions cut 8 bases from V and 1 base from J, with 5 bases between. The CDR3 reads CASRGNTGELFF. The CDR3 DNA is TGTGCCAGCCGGGGGAACACCGGGGAGCTGTTTTTT.

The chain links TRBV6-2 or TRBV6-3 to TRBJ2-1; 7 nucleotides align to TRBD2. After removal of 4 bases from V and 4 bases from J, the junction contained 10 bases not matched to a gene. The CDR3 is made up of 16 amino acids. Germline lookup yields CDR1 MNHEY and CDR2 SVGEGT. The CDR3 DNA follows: TGTGCCAGCAGTTCGAGAGCGGGACCCCGATACAATGAGCAGTTCTTC. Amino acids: CASSSRAGPRYNEQFF.

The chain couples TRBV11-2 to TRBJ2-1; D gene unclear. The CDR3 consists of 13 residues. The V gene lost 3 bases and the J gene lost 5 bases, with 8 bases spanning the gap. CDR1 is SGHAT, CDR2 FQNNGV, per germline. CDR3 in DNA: TGTGCCAGCAGCTTTACAAAAAACAATGAGCAGTTCTTC. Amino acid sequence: CASSFTKNNEQFF. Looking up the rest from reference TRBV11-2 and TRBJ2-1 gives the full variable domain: EAGVAQSPRYKIIEKRQSVAFWCNPISGHATLYWYQQILGQGPKLLIQFQNNGVVDDSQLPKDRFSAERLKGVDSTLKIQPAKLEDSAVYLCASSFTKNNEQFFGPGTRLTVL.

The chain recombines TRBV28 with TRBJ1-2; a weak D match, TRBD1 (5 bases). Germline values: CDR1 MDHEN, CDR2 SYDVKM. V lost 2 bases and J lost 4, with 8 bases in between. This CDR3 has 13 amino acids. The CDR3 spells CASSLADSYGYTF. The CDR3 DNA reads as TGTGCCAGCAGTTTAGCTGACAGCTATGGCTACACCTTC.

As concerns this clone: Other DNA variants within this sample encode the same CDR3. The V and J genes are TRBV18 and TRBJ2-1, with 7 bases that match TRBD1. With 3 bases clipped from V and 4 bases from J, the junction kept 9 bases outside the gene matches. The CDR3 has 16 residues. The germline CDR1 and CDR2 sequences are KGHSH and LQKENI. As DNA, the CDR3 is TGTGCCAGCTCACCGCCAGGGGGATCTGGGTACAATGAGCAGTTCTTC. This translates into CASSPPGGSGYNEQFF.

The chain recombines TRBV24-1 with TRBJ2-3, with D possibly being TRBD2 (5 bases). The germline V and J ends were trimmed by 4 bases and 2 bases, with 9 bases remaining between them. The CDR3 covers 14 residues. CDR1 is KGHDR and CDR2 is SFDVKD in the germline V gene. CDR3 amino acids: CATSESGITDTQYF. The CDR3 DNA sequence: TGTGCCACCAGTGAATCCGGGATCACAGATACGCAGTATTTT.

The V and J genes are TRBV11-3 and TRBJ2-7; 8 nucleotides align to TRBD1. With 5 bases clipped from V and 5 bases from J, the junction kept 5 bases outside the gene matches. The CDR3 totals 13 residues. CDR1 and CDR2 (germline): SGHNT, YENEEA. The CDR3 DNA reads TGTGCCAGCAGCCCTGGACAGGGCCACGAGCAGTACTTC. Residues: CASSPGQGHEQYF.

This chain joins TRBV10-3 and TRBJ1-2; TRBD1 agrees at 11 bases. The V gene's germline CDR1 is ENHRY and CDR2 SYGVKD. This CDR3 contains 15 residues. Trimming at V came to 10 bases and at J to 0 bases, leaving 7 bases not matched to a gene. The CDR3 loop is CATKGQGGTNYGYTF. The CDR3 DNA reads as TGTGCCACGAAGGGACAGGGGGGAACTAACTATGGCTACACCTTC.

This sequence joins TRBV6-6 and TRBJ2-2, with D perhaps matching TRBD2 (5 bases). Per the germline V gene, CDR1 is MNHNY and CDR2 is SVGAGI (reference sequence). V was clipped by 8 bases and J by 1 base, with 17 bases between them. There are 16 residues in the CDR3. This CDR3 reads CASGRAGNRNTGELFF. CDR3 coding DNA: TGTGCCAGCGGAAGGGCGGGCAACCGGAACACCGGGGAGCTGTTTTTT.

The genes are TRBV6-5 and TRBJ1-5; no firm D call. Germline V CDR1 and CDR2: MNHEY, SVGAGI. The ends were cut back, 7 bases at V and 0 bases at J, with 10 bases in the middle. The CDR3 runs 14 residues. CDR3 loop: CASISFYSNQPQHF. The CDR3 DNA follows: TGTGCCAGCATTTCGTTTTATAGCAATCAGCCCCAGCATTTT.

CDR3 protein: CASSEARVLPSFF. The CDR3 nucleotides read TGTGCCAGCAGTGAAGCGAGGGTTCTGCCATCTTTCTTT. The rearrangement uses TRBV6-1 and TRBJ1-1; D ambiguous. V shed 0 bases and J shed 12 bases, with 14 bases lying between them. The V gene's germline CDR1 is MNHNS and CDR2 SASEGT. This CDR3 has 13 amino acids.

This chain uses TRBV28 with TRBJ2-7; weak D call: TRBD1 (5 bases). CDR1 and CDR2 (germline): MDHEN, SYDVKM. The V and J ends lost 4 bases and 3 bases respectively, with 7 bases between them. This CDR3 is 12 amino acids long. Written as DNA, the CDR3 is TGTGCCAGCAGTTACCAGGGCTACGAGCAGTACTTC. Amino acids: CASSYQGYEQYF.

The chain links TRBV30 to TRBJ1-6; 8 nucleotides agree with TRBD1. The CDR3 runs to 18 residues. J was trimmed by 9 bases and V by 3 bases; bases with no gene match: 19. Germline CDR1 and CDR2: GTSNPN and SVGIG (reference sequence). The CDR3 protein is CAWSAPPQRQGFISPLHF. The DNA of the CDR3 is TGTGCCTGGAGCGCCCCCCCACAACGACAGGGGTTTATTTCACCCCTCCACTTT.

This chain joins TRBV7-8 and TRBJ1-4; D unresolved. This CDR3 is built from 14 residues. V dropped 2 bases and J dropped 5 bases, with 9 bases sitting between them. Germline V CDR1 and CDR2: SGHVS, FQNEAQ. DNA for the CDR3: TGTGCCAGCAGCTTAAACTCCTGGAATGAAAAACTGTTTTTT. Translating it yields CASSLNSWNEKLFF. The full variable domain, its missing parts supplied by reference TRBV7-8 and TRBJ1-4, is GAGVSQSPRYKVAKRGQDVALRCDPISGHVSLFWYQQALGQGPEFLTYFQNEAQLDKSGLPSDRFFAERPEGSVSTLKIQRTQQEDSAVYLCASSLNSWNEKLFFGSGTQLSVL.

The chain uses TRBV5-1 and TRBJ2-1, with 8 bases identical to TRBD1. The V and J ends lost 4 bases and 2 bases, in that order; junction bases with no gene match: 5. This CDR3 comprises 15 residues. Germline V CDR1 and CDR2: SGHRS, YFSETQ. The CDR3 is CASSPLQGAYNEQFF. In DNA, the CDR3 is TGCGCCAGCAGCCCATTACAGGGGGCCTACAATGAGCAGTTCTTC.

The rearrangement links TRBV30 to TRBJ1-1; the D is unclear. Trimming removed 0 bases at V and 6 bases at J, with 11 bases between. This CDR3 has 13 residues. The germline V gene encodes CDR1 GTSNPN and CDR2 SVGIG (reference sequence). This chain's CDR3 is CAWSVPGRAEAFF. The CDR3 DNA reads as TGTGCCTGGAGTGTACCTGGGAGGGCTGAAGCTTTCTTT.

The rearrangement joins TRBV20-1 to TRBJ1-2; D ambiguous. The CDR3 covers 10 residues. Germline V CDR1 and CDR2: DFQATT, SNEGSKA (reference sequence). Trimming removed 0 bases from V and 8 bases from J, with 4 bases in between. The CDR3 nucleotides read TGCAGTGCTAGAGAGGAGGGCTACACCTTC. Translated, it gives CSAREEGYTF.

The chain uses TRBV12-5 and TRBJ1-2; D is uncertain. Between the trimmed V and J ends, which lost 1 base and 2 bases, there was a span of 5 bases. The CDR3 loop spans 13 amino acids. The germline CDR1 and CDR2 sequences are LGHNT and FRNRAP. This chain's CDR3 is CASGLGQNYGYTF. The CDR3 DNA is TGTGCTAGTGGTTTGGGACAAAACTATGGCTACACCTTC.

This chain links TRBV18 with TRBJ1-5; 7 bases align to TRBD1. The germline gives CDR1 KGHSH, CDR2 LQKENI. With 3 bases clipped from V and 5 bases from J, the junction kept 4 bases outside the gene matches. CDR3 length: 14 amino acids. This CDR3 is CASSPGQTDQPQHF. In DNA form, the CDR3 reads TGTGCCAGCTCACCGGGACAGACCGATCAGCCCCAGCATTTT.

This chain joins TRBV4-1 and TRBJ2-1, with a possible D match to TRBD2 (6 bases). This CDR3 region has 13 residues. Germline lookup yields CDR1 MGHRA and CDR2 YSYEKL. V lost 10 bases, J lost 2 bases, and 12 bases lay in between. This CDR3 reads CATSSGAYNEQFF. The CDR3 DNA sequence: TGCGCCACTTCCTCGGGGGCCTACAATGAGCAGTTCTTC.

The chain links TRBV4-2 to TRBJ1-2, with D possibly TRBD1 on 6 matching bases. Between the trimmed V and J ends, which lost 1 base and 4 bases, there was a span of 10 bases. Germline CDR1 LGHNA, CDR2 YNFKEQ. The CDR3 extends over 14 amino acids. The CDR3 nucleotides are TGTGCCAGCAGCCAAGGTGGACAGCTCTATGGCTACACCTTC. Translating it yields CASSQGGQLYGYTF.